Described below is a single T cell receptor (beta chain) sequence and its context. This record comes from a study of shared clonotypes between healthy human individuals. Using immunoSEQ multiplex PCR, the repertoire was profiled, and TCRdb retains in-frame clones only, with some absent. The repertoire has 950,000 to 1,200,000 clones, approximately 80% of them found once; the top ten carry more than 0.85%. In germline, CDR1 is SGHTA, CDR2 FQGNSA. V lost 2 bases and J lost 0, with 11 bases in between. The CDR3 length is 16 residues. This sequence originates from a man aged 18 to 29 in good health. Some clones in this sample may be carry-over from other donors' samples. Sequenced sample: memory CD4+ T cells from PBMCs. Subset here: CD45RA-negative fraction. This chain connects TRBV7-2 to TRBJ1-3; D uncertain. As DNA, the CDR3 is TGTGCCAGCAGCTTAAGTTGGGTGAACTCTGGAAACACCATATATTTT. Translation gives CASSLSWVNSGNTIYF.